One and the same sample provided the 4 T cell receptor beta chains below, sequenced in a study of blood T cell repertoires in COVID-19. Libraries were prepared by immunoSEQ multiplex PCR; TCRdb keeps only in-frame clonotypes and omits some of them. The top ten clones hold less than 9.5% of a sample with 25,000 to 40,000 clones, around 85% of them seen once. Sequencing was performed on peripheral blood. Source of these receptors: a human donor in a cohort sampled during active COVID-19.

The chain links TRBV11-2 to TRBJ2-2, with D hard to call. The CDR3 runs 11 residues. The germline gives CDR1 SGHAT, CDR2 FQNNGV. Trimming removed 7 bases from V and 4 bases from J, with 4 bases in between. The CDR3 region has the DNA TGTGCCAGCATAGTCACCGGGGAGCTGTTTTTT. Protein sequence: CASIVTGELFF.

In nucleotides, the CDR3 is TGTGCCAGCTCACCAGGGGAGGGGATGAACACTGAAGCTTTCTTT. The encoded protein is CASSPGEGMNTEAFF. The chain couples TRBV18 to TRBJ1-1; a possible D gene is TRBD1 (5 bases). From germline, CDR1 is KGHSH and CDR2 LQKENI. This CDR3 region has 15 residues. The V gene lost 2 bases and the J gene lost 0 bases, with 10 bases spanning the gap. Drawing the rest from reference TRBV18 and TRBJ1-1, the complete variable domain is NAGVMQNPRHLVRRRGQEARLRCSPMKGHSHVYWYRQLPEEGLKFMVYLQKENIIDESGMPKERFSAEFPKEGPSILRIQQVVRGDSAAYFCASSPGEGMNTEAFFGQGTRLTVV.

The chain employs TRBV7-9 and TRBJ2-7; D might be TRBD2 (6 bases). Trimming removed 5 bases from V and 3 bases from J, with 14 bases in between. Per germline, CDR1 SEHNR and CDR2 FQNEAQ (reference sequence). This CDR3 is built from 14 residues. The CDR3 DNA is TGTGCCAGCAGCCCGGGAGACGGCAGCTACGAGCAGTACTTC. Encoded protein: CASSPGDGSYEQYF.

In this sample, this clone turned up a few times. The gene calls are TRBV6-5 and TRBJ1-2; TRBD1 is a possible D gene (5 bases). The germline CDR1 and CDR2 sequences are MNHEY and SVGAGI. Trimming removed 6 bases from V and 4 bases from J, with 18 bases in between. The CDR3 is 15 amino acids. The CDR3 sequence is CASRSPGLETYGYTF. CDR3 DNA: TGTGCCAGCAGATCTCCAGGGCTAGAGACCTATGGCTACACCTTC.